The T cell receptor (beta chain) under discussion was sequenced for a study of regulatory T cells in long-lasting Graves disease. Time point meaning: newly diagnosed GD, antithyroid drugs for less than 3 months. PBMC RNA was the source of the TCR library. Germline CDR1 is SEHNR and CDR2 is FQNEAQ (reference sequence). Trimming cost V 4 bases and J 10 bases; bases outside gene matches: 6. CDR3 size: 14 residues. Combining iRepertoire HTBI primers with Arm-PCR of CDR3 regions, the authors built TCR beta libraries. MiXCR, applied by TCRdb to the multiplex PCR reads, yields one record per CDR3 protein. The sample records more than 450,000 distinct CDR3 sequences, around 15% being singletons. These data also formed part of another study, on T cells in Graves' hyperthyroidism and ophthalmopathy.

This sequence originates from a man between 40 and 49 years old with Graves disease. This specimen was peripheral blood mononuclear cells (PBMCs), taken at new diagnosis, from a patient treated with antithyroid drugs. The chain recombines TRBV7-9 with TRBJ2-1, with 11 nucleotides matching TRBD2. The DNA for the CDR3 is TGTGCCAGCAGCTCACCACTAGCGGGAGCCGAGCAGTTCTTC. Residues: CASSSPLAGAEQFF.